Given below is one TCR beta chain in context. Its antigen has not been determined. One base away there is no much larger clone; base qualities are not given. This specimen comes from a study of regulatory T cells in long-lasting Graves disease (dated by TCRdb to 2020 to 2022). Broadly, across the study: Antithyroid drugs had been taken for less than 3 months by newly diagnosed Graves' disease patients. This study used TCR sequencing and RNA sequencing of peripheral blood to compare persistent Graves' disease patients against newly diagnosed Graves' disease patients. The study was registered as a clinical trial and conducted in China. A total of some 35 samples underwent TCR sequencing, from about 13 patients with persistent Graves' disease and roughly 20 patients with newly diagnosed Graves' disease.

Here is what the overall study found, with its caveats: Sequencing and analysis were limited to the TCR beta chain. As a limitation, the authors acknowledged that the small sample size may reduce accuracy. TRBV28, TRBJ1-2 and TRBJ2-5 were preferentially used in persistent disease, while TRBV20-1 and TRBJ2-1 were favored in newly diagnosed disease. Only peripheral blood was studied, because thyroid tissue, the primary lesion, was inaccessible. Patients with persistent disease shared more public clonotypes (over 2,500) than newly diagnosed patients did (approximately 1,000). Lower TCR Shannon entropy and fewer highly expanded clones were observed in persistent Graves' disease patients than in newly diagnosed patients, which suggested clonal expansion.

V loses 0 bases, J loses 6 bases, and the germline ends lie 14 bases apart. The CDR3 has 15 amino acids, counting the end cysteine and phenylalanine. The entry retains the CDR3 DNA only, 45 bases that are in frame from base 1. Preparation of the library involved multiplex PCR. TCRdb shows the sequencer as Illumina HiSeq 4000. TCR beta libraries were built with iRepertoire HTBI primers and Arm-PCR amplification of CDR3 regions. Before sequencing, the PCR products went through gel purification. In the authors' own workflow: A total of fewer than 80 TRBV and approximately 13 TRBJ segments were identified across samples and were used for gene usage analysis of CDR3 amino acid clonotypes. COPE and FqMerger were used to merge the filtered high-quality paired reads into contigs. BLAST was used to align contigs to IMGT TRBV, TRBD and TRBJ reference genes, with CDR3 defined following IMGT. Highly expanded clones were defined as clonotypes with a frequency above 0.1%. Shannon entropy was used to measure repertoire diversity, and the Gini coefficient was used to measure V-J evenness. A clonotype found in more than one individual was treated as public. TCRdb trimmed public reads at Q25 via fastp, called clones via MiXCR and kept in-frame beta chains. For every CDR3 protein sequence, its rows merge into one entry that carries the most common genes and DNA. Clone size and V and J calls follow TCRdb, not the original study. The sample table lists approximately 230,000 distinct CDR3 sequences, around 17% of them with a count of one. The top ten constitute more than 20% of the sample.

This specimen's time point label, per the study, means: newly diagnosed GD, antithyroid drugs for less than 3 months. RNA was extracted from PBMCs in TRIzol for both TCR sequencing and RNA sequencing. The diagnosis of Graves' disease was made according to American Thyroid Association guidelines. The patients came from an endocrinology department in Xi'an, China. Each patient gave roughly 10 milliliters of peripheral blood, collected in an EDTA anticoagulant tube. Ficoll Paque Plus density gradient separation was used to isolate PBMCs, and no additional T cell sorting was done. RNA quality was checked with an Agilent 2100 Bioanalyzer and agarose gel, and concentration with a NanoDrop 2000.

The source of this sequence is a female donor with Graves disease. Here the chain combines TRBV12-3 or TRBV12-4 and TRBJ1-1, with the D gene call left open. Sequencing used peripheral blood mononuclear cells (PBMCs), obtained at new diagnosis, from a patient treated with antithyroid drugs. Here the CDR3 is given as CASSLAGPAGAEAFF. The nucleotide sequence is given as TGTGCCAGCAGTTTAGCCGGACCGGCTGGCGCTGAAGCTTTCTTT.